The sequence of this TCR beta chain was determined in a study of post-analysis software for immune sequencing data. Study-wide findings and caveats: Higher frequency in patients than in controls was seen for roughly five TRBV segments, with TRBV5-6, TRBV5-1 and TRBV20-1 among them.

Worth noting for this clonotype: Its antigen is not known.

Trimming removed 0 bases at V and 5 bases at J, with 10 bases between. Germline loops: CDR1 LGHNA, CDR2 YSLEER. This CDR3 has 14 residues. cDNA libraries of TCR beta carried unique molecular identifiers. TCRdb re-analysed the PCR reads in MiXCR, keeping a single row per CDR3 protein. This sample carries hundreds of thousands of distinct CDR3 sequences, 25% to 30% of them seen once, and the ten largest clones take roughly 0.57%. This receptor was identified in a girl between 10 and 17 years old with multiple sclerosis. Material: blood. This chain joins TRBV4-3 and TRBJ2-5; D may be TRBD2 (5 bases). Written as DNA, the CDR3 is TGCGCCAGCAGCCAAGAGGGCAGGAGGGAGACCCAGTACTTC. Translating gives CASSQEGRRETQYF.